This T cell receptor beta chain was sequenced in a study of blood T cell repertoires in COVID-19. Study background: PBMCs, B-cell-depleted T cells, or T cells were the source of the cDNA or gDNA that made up the material.

In the authors' methods: Amplifying reference gene primers gave estimates of nucleated cell counts. Profiled with immunoSEQ multiplex PCR; TCRdb holds only in-frame clones, not every one. For V, J and clone size, that table is used; D and trimming come from the DNA. The sample consists of roughly 140,000 clones, roughly 88% of them appearing once. This CDR3 region has 17 residues. V was shortened by 6 bases and J by 2 bases, with 22 bases between the two germline ends. Germline lookup yields CDR1 SNHLY and CDR2 FYNNEI. This TCR was sampled from a woman aged 50 to 65 in a cohort sampled during active or convalescent COVID-19. Sequenced material: peripheral blood. This rearrangement joins TRBV2 to TRBJ1-2, with unresolved D. CDR3 nucleotide sequence: TGTGCCAGCAGACGCGGTATACATATTCCTATCAACTATGGCTACACCTTC. The encoded protein is CASRRGIHIPINYGYTF. The whole variable domain, filled in from reference TRBV2 and TRBJ1-2, reads EPEVTQTPSHQVTQMGQEVILRCVPISNHLYFYWYRQILGQKVEFLVSFYNNEISEKSEIFDDQFSVERPDGSNFTLKIRSTKLEDSAMYFCASRRGIHIPINYGYTFGSGTRLTVV.